This is a list of T cell receptor beta chains from one sample in a study of blood T cells in healthy people across ages. TCRdb recomputed calls from the 5' RACE reads with MiXCR, one row per CDR3 protein. This table has about 730,000 distinct CDR3 sequences, roughly 41% appearing once. The sequenced sample was blood. These receptors all come from a woman aged 60-70 years in good health. The CDR3 runs from the conserved cysteine through the conserved F or W. The D gene is left open where the match is weak. Only some rows state a clone size, as once, few, many or a class for expanded clones.

>TRBJ2-3|TRBV2|.|.
TGTGCCAGCAGTGAAGCTTCGAAATCAGATACGCAGTATTTT
CASSEASKSDTQYF
>TRBJ1-5|TRBV10-3|.|.
TGTGCCATCAGAAGGGAGGGAAGCAATCAGCCCCAGCATTTT
CAIRREGSNQPQHF
>TRBJ2-5|TRBV5-6|many|.
TGTGCCAGCACCTTAACGGTCCAAGAGACCCAGTACTTC
CASTLTVQETQYF
>TRBJ2-1|TRBV7-3|few|TRBD2
TGTGCCAGCAGCGAGGGACTAGCCTACTACAATGAGCAGTTCTTC
CASSEGLAYYNEQFF
>TRBJ2-3|TRBV12-3/TRBV12-4|few|TRBD1
TGTGCCAGCAGTGCCCGGGACAGGTCCACAGATACGCAGTATTTT
CASSARDRSTDTQYF
>TRBJ1-2|TRBV3-1|.|.
TGTGCCAGCAGCCAAGAAGGGTCCGTGGGCTACACCTTC
CASSQEGSVGYTF
>TRBJ2-1|TRBV9|few|.
TGTGCCAGCAGCGTTAGCGTGTTCTCCTACAATGAGCAGTTCTTC
CASSVSVFSYNEQFF
>TRBJ2-1|TRBV20-1|.|.
TGCAGTCTCTCCAGGCAACAAGAGACCCAGTTCTTC
CSLSRQQETQFF
>TRBJ1-1|TRBV20-1|.|.
TGCAGTATGAGAGGGGAGACTGAAGCTTTCTTT
CSMRGETEAFF
>TRBJ1-1|TRBV10-3|.|.
TGTGCCATCAGTGAGGGACAGAACACTGAAGCTTTCTTT
CAISEGQNTEAFF
>TRBJ2-1|TRBV9|.|.
TGTGCCAGCACCTCATGGGGGAGCAATGAGCAGTTCTTC
CASTSWGSNEQFF
>TRBJ2-1|TRBV7-2|few|.
TGTGCCAGCAGCACCAGGCCGCGTGAGCAGTTCTTC
CASSTRPREQFF
>TRBJ2-5|TRBV4-3|.|.
TGCGCCAGCAGCCAAGAGTCAGGTCGAGGTTACAATGAGCAGTACTTC
CASSQESGRGYNEQYF
>TRBJ2-6|TRBV7-3|many|.
TGTGCCAGCAGCTTAGTCCCCCACTCTGGGGCCAACGTCCTGACTTTC
CASSLVPHSGANVLTF
>TRBJ2-3|TRBV6-1|.|TRBD2
TGTGCCAGCATCGACGGACTAGCGGGAGGGGGAGGTACGCAGTATTTT
CASIDGLAGGGGTQYF
>TRBJ1-4|TRBV20-1|.|.
TGCAGTGCTACCCCGGGGGGGGCAACTAATGAAAAACTGTTTTTT
CSATPGGATNEKLFF
>TRBJ1-1|TRBV4-3|few|.
TGCGCCAGCAGCCCACACGGTGACACTGAAGCTTTCTTT
CASSPHGDTEAFF
>TRBJ2-2|TRBV12-3/TRBV12-4|.|.
TGTGCCAGCGGTCCTTGGCACACCGGGGAGCTGTTTTTT
CASGPWHTGELFF
>TRBJ1-4|TRBV10-3|.|.
TGTGCCATCAGTGAAAACTCCGGGGCGGGGGAAAAACTGTTTTTT
CAISENSGAGEKLFF
>TRBJ2-1|TRBV24-1|few|.
TGTGCCACCACCGACGAAAATAGGGACAATGAGCAGTTCTTC
CATTDENRDNEQFF
>TRBJ2-1|TRBV29-1|.|.
TGCAGCGGGGACACCGCCTACAATGAGCAGTTCTTC
CSGDTAYNEQFF
>TRBJ2-5|TRBV21-1|few|.
TGTGCCAGCAGAGATAGCGGGGGACTTGACAATGAGCAGTACTTC
CASRDSGGLDNEQYF
>TRBJ2-5|TRBV5-6|few|TRBD1
TGTGCCAGCAGCTCGGGACAGGGGGTACGGGAGACCCAGTACTTC
CASSSGQGVRETQYF
>TRBJ2-3|TRBV7-9|few|TRBD1
TGTGCCAGCAGCTCCGGACAGGCTATTCGCACAGATACGCAGTATTTT
CASSSGQAIRTDTQYF
>TRBJ2-3|TRBV24-1|many|TRBD1
TGTGCCACCAGTGAGACCGGGACAGAAAAAGATACGCAGTATTTT
CATSETGTEKDTQYF
>TRBJ2-7|TRBV10-3|.|.
TGTGCCATCAGTGAGGGAGTCTACAAGCAGTACTTC
CAISEGVYKQYF
>TRBJ2-7|TRBV10-3|many|TRBD1
TGTGCCATGGACAGGGGCTCCTACGAGCAGTACTTC
CAMDRGSYEQYF
>TRBJ2-7|TRBV12-3/TRBV12-4|once|.
TGTGCCAGCAGTCCCGGGGCAATCTACGAGCAGTACTTC
CASSPGAIYEQYF
>TRBJ1-5|TRBV12-3/TRBV12-4|.|.
TGTGCCAGCAGTTTGTTCTCCCCAGGCGAACAGCCCCAGCATTTT
CASSLFSPGEQPQHF
>TRBJ2-3|TRBV3-1|.|.
TGTGCCAGCAGCCGGACCCGGGGCGGACGCACAGATGCGCAGTATTTT
CASSRTRGGRTDAQYF
>TRBJ2-1|TRBV3-1|many|.
TGTGCCAGCAGCCAAGCAGGGAATGAGCAGTTCTTC
CASSQAGNEQFF
>TRBJ2-7|TRBV7-2|few|.
TGTGCCAGCAGCTTAAAACACCGCTCCTACGAGCAGTACTTC
CASSLKHRSYEQYF
>TRBJ2-5|TRBV9|.|.
TGTGCCAGCAGCGTAGAAGGGCAGGGGGGAGCGGGAATGGAGACCCAGTACTTC
CASSVEGQGGAGMETQYF
>TRBJ2-3|TRBV9|few|TRBD1
TGTGCCAGCAGCCCTCAGGGACAGACGACAGATACGCAGTATTTT
CASSPQGQTTDTQYF
>TRBJ2-1|TRBV7-8|few|TRBD2
TGTGCCAGCACCCTAGCGGGGGTAAATTACAATGAGCAGTTCTTC
CASTLAGVNYNEQFF
>TRBJ2-5|TRBV29-1|.|TRBD2
TGCAGCGTTCGCACTAGCGGGACCTACAATGAGCAGTACTTC
CSVRTSGTYNEQYF
>TRBJ2-7|TRBV7-8|few|.
TGTGCCAGCAGCTTCGGGACTGCCGGGGGAAGCTACGAGCAGTACTTC
CASSFGTAGGSYEQYF
>TRBJ1-6|TRBV7-3|few|TRBD1
TGTGCCAGCAGTCTACAGGGGGATAGTTCACCCCTCCACTTT
CASSLQGDSSPLHF
>TRBJ2-1|TRBV27|.|TRBD2
TGTGCCAGCGGCCGAGCGGGAGGGGTGGGGAATGAGCAGTTCTTC
CASGRAGGVGNEQFF
>TRBJ2-5|TRBV5-1|few|TRBD2
TGCGCCAGCAGCTTGGTGGAGACTAGCGGCACAGAGACCCAGTACTTC
CASSLVETSGTETQYF
>TRBJ1-6|TRBV19|.|TRBD1
TGTGCCAGTAGTCACCAGGACAGGGGGATTTCACCCCTCCACTTT
CASSHQDRGISPLHF
>TRBJ2-3|TRBV5-4|.|TRBD2
TGTGCCAGCAGCACGACTAGCGGGAGTACAACGCAGTATTTT
CASSTTSGSTTQYF
>TRBJ2-5|TRBV6-5|few|TRBD1
TGTGCCAGCAGCCGGGACAGGGGTAGATCGGAGACCCAGTACTTC
CASSRDRGRSETQYF
>TRBJ2-4|TRBV9|.|TRBD2
TGTGCCAGCAGCGAGGTAGCGGGAGTTCAGGGCATTCAGTACTTC
CASSEVAGVQGIQYF